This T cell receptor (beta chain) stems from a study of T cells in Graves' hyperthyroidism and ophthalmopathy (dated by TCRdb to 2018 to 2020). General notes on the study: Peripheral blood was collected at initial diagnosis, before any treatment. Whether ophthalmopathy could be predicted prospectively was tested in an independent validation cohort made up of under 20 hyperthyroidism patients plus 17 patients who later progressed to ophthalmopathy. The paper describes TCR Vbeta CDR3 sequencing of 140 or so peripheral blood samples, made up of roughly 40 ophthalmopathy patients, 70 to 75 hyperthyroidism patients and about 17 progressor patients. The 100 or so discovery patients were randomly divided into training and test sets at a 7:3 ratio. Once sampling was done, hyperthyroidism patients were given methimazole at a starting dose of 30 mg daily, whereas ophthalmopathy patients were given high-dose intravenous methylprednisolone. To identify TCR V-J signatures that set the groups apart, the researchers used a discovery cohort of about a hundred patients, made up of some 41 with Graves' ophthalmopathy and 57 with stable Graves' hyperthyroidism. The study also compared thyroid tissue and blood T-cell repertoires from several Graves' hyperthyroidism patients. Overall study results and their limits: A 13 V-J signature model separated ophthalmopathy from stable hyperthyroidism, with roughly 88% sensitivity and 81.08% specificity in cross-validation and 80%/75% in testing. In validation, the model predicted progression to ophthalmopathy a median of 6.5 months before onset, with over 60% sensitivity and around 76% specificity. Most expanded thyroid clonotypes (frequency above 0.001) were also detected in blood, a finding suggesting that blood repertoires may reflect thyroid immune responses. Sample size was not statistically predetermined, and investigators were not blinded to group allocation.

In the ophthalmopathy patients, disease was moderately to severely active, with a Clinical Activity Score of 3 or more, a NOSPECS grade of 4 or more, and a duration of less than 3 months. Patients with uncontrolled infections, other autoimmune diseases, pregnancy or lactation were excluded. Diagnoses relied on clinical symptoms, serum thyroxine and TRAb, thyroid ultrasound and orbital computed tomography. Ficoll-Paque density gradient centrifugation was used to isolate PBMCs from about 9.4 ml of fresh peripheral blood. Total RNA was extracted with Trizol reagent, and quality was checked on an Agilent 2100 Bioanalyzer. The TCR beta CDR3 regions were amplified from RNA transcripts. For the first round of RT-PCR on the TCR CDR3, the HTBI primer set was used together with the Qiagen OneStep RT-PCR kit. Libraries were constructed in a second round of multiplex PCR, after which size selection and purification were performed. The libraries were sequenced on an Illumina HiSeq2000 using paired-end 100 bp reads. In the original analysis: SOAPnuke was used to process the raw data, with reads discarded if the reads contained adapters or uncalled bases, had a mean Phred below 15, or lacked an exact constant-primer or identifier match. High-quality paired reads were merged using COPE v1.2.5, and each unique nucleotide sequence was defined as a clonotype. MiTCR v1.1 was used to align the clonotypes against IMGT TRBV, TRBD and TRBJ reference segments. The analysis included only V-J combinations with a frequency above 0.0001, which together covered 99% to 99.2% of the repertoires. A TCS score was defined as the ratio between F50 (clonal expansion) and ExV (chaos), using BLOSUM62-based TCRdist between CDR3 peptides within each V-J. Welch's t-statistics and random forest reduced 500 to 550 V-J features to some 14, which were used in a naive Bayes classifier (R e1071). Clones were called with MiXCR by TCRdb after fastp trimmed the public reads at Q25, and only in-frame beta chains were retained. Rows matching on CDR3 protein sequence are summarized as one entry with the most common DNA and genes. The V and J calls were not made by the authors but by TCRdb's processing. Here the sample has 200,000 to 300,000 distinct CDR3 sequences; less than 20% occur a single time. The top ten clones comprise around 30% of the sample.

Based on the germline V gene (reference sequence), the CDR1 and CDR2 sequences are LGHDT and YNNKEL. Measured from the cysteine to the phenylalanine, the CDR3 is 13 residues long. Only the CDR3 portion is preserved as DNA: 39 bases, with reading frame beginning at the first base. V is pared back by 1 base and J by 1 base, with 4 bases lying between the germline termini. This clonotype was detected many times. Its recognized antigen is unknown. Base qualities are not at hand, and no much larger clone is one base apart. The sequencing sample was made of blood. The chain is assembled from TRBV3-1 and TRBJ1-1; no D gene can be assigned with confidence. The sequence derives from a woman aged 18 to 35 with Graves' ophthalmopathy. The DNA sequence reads TGTGCCAGCAGCCAAGGCAGGAACACTGAAGCTTTCTTT. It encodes CASSQGRNTEAFF.